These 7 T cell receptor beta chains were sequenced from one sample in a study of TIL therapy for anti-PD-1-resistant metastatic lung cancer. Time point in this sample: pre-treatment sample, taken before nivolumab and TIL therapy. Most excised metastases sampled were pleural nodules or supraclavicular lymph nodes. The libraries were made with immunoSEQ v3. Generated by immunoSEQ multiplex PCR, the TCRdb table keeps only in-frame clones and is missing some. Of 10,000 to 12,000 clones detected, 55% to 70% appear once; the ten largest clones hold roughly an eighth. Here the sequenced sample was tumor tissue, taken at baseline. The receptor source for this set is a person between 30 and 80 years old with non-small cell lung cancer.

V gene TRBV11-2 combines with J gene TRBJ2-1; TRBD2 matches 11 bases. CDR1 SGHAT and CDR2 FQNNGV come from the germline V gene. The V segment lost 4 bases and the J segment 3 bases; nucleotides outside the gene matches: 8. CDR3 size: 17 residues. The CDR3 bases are TGTGCCAGCAGCTCCGGACTAGCGGGCGAGATCTACAATGAGCAGTTCTTC. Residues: CASSSGLAGEIYNEQFF.

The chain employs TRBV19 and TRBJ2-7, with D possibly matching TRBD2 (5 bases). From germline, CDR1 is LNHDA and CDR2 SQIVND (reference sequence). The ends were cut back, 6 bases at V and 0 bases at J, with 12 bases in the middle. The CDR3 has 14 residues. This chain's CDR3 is CASRFRGSSYEQYF. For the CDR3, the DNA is TGTGCCAGTAGATTTCGGGGTAGCTCCTACGAGCAGTACTTC. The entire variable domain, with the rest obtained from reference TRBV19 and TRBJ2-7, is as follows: DGGITQSPKYLFRKEGQNVTLSCEQNLNHDAMYWYRQDPGQGLRLIYYSQIVNDFQKGDIAEGYSVSREKKESFPLTVTSAQKNPTAFYLCASRFRGSSYEQYFGPGTRLTVT.

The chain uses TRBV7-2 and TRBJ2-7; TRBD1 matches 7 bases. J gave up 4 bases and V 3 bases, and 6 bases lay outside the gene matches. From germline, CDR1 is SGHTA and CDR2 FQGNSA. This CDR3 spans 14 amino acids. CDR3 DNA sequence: TGTGCCAGCAGCTTTAAGACAGGGTTATACGAGCAGTACTTC. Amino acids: CASSFKTGLYEQYF.

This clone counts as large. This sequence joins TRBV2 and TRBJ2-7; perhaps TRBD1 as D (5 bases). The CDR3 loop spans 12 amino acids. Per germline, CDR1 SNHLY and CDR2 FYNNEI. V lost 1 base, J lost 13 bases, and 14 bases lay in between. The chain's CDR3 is CASSEGGRGCYF. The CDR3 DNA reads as TGTGCCAGCAGTGAAGGAGGTAGGGGCTGTTACTTC.

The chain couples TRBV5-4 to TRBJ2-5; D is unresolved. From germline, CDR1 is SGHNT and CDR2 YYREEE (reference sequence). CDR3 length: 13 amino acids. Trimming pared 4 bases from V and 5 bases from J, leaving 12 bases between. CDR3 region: CASSRAGDETQYF. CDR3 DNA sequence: TGTGCCAGCAGCCGGGCCGGTGACGAGACCCAGTACTTC.

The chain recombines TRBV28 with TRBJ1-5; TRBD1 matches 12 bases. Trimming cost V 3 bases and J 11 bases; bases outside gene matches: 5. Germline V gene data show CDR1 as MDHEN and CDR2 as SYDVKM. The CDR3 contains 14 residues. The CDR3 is CASSLGTGGMAQHF. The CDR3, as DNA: TGTGCCAGCAGTTTGGGGACAGGGGGCATGGCCCAGCATTTT. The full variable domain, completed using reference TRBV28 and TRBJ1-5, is DVKVTQSSRYLVKRTGEKVFLECVQDMDHENMFWYRQDPGLGLRLIYFSYDVKMKEKGDIPEGYSVSREKKERFSLILESASTNQTSMYLCASSLGTGGMAQHFGDGTRLSIL.

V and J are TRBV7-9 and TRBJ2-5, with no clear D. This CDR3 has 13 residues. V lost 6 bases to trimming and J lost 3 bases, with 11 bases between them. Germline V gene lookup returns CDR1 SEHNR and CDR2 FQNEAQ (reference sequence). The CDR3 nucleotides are TGTGCCAGCAGAAATAGGGTGGAAGAGACCCAGTACTTC. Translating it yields CASRNRVEETQYF.